The source of this T cell receptor (beta chain) is a study of blood T cell repertoires in COVID-19. Study information: T cells, B-cell-depleted T cells, or PBMCs provided the cDNA or gDNA that served as material.

Individuals drawn from 24 US areas were about 18 to 90 years old. The CDR3 consists of 13 residues. V gave up 0 bases and J gave up 4 bases, with 6 bases separating them. From germline, CDR1 is LGHDT and CDR2 YNNKEL (reference sequence). Per the authors' pipeline: Cell counts per sample came from amplifying reference gene primers. Clones were read by immunoSEQ multiplex PCR, and TCRdb kept only the in-frame ones, dropping some. For V, J and clone size, that table is used; D and trimming come from the DNA. The sample gives hundreds of thousands of clones, 80% to 90% of which show up once; under 3% is in the top ten.

The sequenced material came from PBMCs or T cells enriched from blood (not recorded which). The chain joins TRBV3-1 (or the pseudogene TRBV3-2) to TRBJ1-1; perhaps TRBD1 as D (6 bases). The clonotype was recovered from a woman younger than 35 who had recovered from COVID-19. The CDR3 sequence: CASSQDRGTEAFF. The CDR3 nucleotides read TGTGCCAGCAGCCAAGACAGGGGCACTGAAGCTTTCTTT.